These 32 T cell receptor beta chains originate from one sample sequenced in a study of identical twins. Each CDR3 protein gets one entry after TCRdb re-called the 5' RACE reads with MiXCR. The profile shows 200,000 to 250,000 distinct CDR3 sequences, roughly 7% of them singletons. These same records also appear under a second study, on yellow fever vaccine responses in identical twins.

Sequencing used memory (CD45RO+) T cells sorted from blood. The receptors stem from a woman under 30 in good health.

This clonotype has at least ten counts. CDR3 bases: TGTGCCAGCAGCTTGGGGGGGCAAAGGCCCCAGCATTTT. Translation: CASSLGGQRPQHF. V gene TRBV7-2 combines with J gene TRBJ1-5; maybe TRBD1 (6 bases). V lost 3 bases and J lost 9, with 12 bases in between. The CDR3 consists of 13 residues. Germline V gene lookup returns CDR1 SGHTA and CDR2 FQGNSA.

This clonotype has a count of ten or more. This chain connects TRBV7-8 to TRBJ2-2; no reliable D call. The CDR3 totals 14 residues. Trimming removed 4 bases from V and 7 bases from J, with 13 bases in between. Germline V gene data show CDR1 as SGHVS and CDR2 as FQNEAQ. The CDR3 region is CASSSLGFDGELFF. DNA of the CDR3: TGTGCCAGCAGCTCCCTAGGGTTTGACGGGGAGCTGTTTTTT.

The chain has TRBV18 and TRBJ2-2; D is perhaps TRBD2 (6 bases). Trimming removed 2 bases from V and 3 bases from J, with 10 bases in between. This CDR3 contains 15 residues. Germline CDR1 and CDR2: KGHSH and LQKENI. The CDR3: CASSPMEGYTGELFF. The CDR3, as DNA: TGTGCCAGCTCACCAATGGAGGGGTACACCGGGGAGCTGTTTTTT.

This clonotype was detected a few times. The chain is built from TRBV5-5 and TRBJ2-3; possibly TRBD2 for D (6 bases). V shed 0 bases and J shed 6 bases, with 17 bases lying between them. Germline CDR1 and CDR2: SGHKS and YYEKEE (reference sequence). The CDR3 sequence is 16 residues long. In DNA form, the CDR3 reads TGTGCCAGCAGCTTGGATGTCAGCGGGCTGACCGATACGCAGTATTTT. Amino acids: CASSLDVSGLTDTQYF.

This clonotype has at least ten counts. V and J are TRBV7-9 and TRBJ2-1; possibly TRBD2 for D (6 bases). The CDR3 has 16 amino acids. CDR1 is SEHNR, CDR2 FQNEAQ, per germline (reference sequence). With 2 bases removed from V and 7 bases from J, the gap between germline ends came to 18 bases. Written as DNA, the CDR3 is TGTGCCAGCAGCTTACCTGTAGCGGACCTTGGGAATGAGCAGTTCTTC. It codes for CASSLPVADLGNEQFF.

This clonotype was seen ten or more times. In nucleotides, the CDR3 is TGCAGTGCTAGAGATCAAGCGGGAGCCTACGAGCAGTACTTC. As protein: CSARDQAGAYEQYF. The V gene is TRBV20-1, the J gene TRBJ2-7; 8 nucleotides match TRBD2. The CDR3 length is 14 residues. V lost 0 bases, J lost 2 bases, and 3 bases stayed unmatched. Germline V gene data show CDR1 as DFQATT and CDR2 as SNEGSKA (reference sequence).

This clonotype was recorded many times. The chain joins TRBV7-6 to TRBJ2-3, with D possibly matching TRBD2 (7 bases). V shed 5 bases and J shed 0 bases, with 24 bases lying between them. Germline V gene lookup returns CDR1 SGHVS and CDR2 FNYEAQ. The CDR3 length is 19 residues. The CDR3 DNA reads TGTGCCAGCAGCCTACCGATATATGCGGGGGCCTTTAGCACAGATACGCAGTATTTT. Encoded protein: CASSLPIYAGAFSTDTQYF.

V usage is TRBV13 and J usage is TRBJ2-1, with 12 nucleotides matching TRBD2. Trimming at V came to 3 bases and at J to 6 bases, leaving 12 bases not matched to a gene. The CDR3 length is 18 residues. The germline CDR1 and CDR2 sequences are PRHDT and FYEKMQ (reference sequence). As DNA, the CDR3 is TGTGCCAGCAGCTTGACACTAGCGGGGGGTTCGAATTTCAATGAGCAGTTCTTC. Encoded protein: CASSLTLAGGSNFNEQFF.

The sample holds many counts of this clonotype. This chain links TRBV25-1 with TRBJ2-1; 11 bases agree with TRBD2. The CDR3 loop spans 15 amino acids. V lost 8 bases and J lost 6; bases outside the gene matches: 9. The germline gives CDR1 MGHDK, CDR2 SYGVNS. The CDR3 protein is CASRRGLAGINEQFF. The DNA for the CDR3 is TGTGCCAGCCGAAGAGGACTAGCGGGTATCAATGAGCAGTTCTTC. Filled out from reference TRBV25-1 and TRBJ2-1, the complete variable domain reads EADIYQTPRYLVIGTGKKITLECSQTMGHDKMYWYQQDPGMELHLIHYSYGVNSTEKGDLSSESTVSRIRTEHFPLTLESARPSHTSQYLCASRRGLAGINEQFFGPGTRLTVL.

The chain links TRBV19 to TRBJ2-2, with D unresolved. The V gene's germline CDR1 is LNHDA and CDR2 SQIVND (reference sequence). The CDR3 consists of 11 residues. V lost 8 bases, J lost 6 bases, and 7 bases lay in between. CDR3: CASASSGELFF. CDR3 sequence (DNA): TGTGCCAGTGCCTCATCCGGGGAGCTGTTTTTT.

This clonotype has a count of ten or more. The chain recombines TRBV12-3 or TRBV12-4 with TRBJ1-1, with D hard to call. The length of the CDR3 is 13 residues. The V end lost 5 bases, the J end lost 1 base, and 8 bases lay between the germline ends. The CDR3 reads CASSPTKNTEAFF. The CDR3 DNA reads as TGTGCCAGCAGTCCCACAAAGAACACTGAAGCTTTCTTT.

This clonotype came up many times. The chain is built from TRBV6-6 and TRBJ1-1, with D hard to call. Germline assignment: CDR1 MNHNY and CDR2 SVGAGI (reference sequence). The CDR3 is 13 amino acids. V was shortened by 6 bases and J by 4 bases, with 12 bases between the two germline ends. The CDR3 spells CASSPGPGTEAFF. The CDR3 DNA reads as TGTGCCAGCAGCCCCGGGCCGGGCACTGAAGCTTTCTTT.

The J gene is TRBJ1-2, the V gene TRBV6-1; D perhaps matches TRBD1 (5 bases). The CDR3 runs 13 residues. V was pared by 5 bases and J by 7 bases, with 14 bases between. Germline CDR1 reads MNHNS; CDR2 reads SASEGT. CDR3 DNA sequence: TGTGCCAGCAGTAAAGGGACTCAGGGTGGCTACACCTTC. Translated, it gives CASSKGTQGGYTF.

This clonotype was detected only a few times. This chain connects TRBV6-2 or TRBV6-3 to TRBJ2-1; 9 bases line up with TRBD2. V was clipped by 2 bases and J by 3 bases; unmatched bases: 8. CDR1 is MNHEY and CDR2 is SVGEGT in the germline V gene. CDR3 length: 17 amino acids. CDR3 bases: TGTGCCAGCAGTTACCCCCTTGGCGGGAGGGACTACAATGAGCAGTTCTTC. It codes for CASSYPLGGRDYNEQFF.

The chain combines TRBV7-8 with TRBJ2-7; perhaps TRBD1 as D (6 bases). Trimming stripped 0 bases from V and 4 bases from J, with 13 bases between. Germline CDR1 is SGHVS and CDR2 is FQNEAQ. The CDR3 is made up of 15 amino acids. This CDR3 reads CASSLAPQGDYEQYF. The CDR3 bases are TGTGCCAGCAGCTTAGCGCCACAGGGTGATTACGAGCAGTACTTC.

This clonotype was seen ten or more times. This chain uses TRBV24-1 with TRBJ2-5; no clear D gene. The CDR3 has 13 amino acids. Trimming took off 6 bases at V and 2 bases at J, with 9 bases between the two ends. CDR1 and CDR2 (germline): KGHDR, SFDVKD. CDR3 residues: CATSSLYQETQYF. DNA for the CDR3: TGTGCCACCAGTAGCCTTTATCAAGAGACCCAGTACTTC.

The V gene is TRBV6-5, the J gene TRBJ2-6, with TRBD2 as a possible D gene (5 bases). This CDR3 has 17 residues. The V end was cut by 0 bases, the J end by 0 bases, with 9 bases between. CDR1 is MNHEY, CDR2 SVGAGI, per germline. This CDR3 reads CASSYSSGDSGANVLTF. The CDR3 region has the DNA TGTGCCAGCAGTTACTCCAGCGGTGACTCTGGGGCCAACGTCCTGACTTTC.

J is TRBJ1-1 and V is TRBV5-1, with D possibly TRBD1 on 5 matching bases. Germline CDR1 is SGHRS and CDR2 is YFSETQ. CDR3 size: 14 residues. The ends were cut back, 2 bases at V and 4 bases at J, with 12 bases in the middle. The chain's CDR3 is CASSFPGGGTEAFF. In DNA form, the CDR3 reads TGCGCCAGCAGCTTTCCGGGGGGGGGCACTGAAGCTTTCTTT.

The gene calls are TRBV5-5 and TRBJ2-1, with 7 bases aligning to TRBD2. Germline assignment: CDR1 SGHKS and CDR2 YYEKEE (reference sequence). V was clipped by 1 base and J by 2 bases; unmatched bases: 3. The CDR3 loop spans 15 amino acids. CDR3 DNA: TGTGCCAGCAGCTTGACTAGCGTACCCTACAATGAGCAGTTCTTC. It translates to CASSLTSVPYNEQFF.

V and J are TRBV3-1 and TRBJ2-7; 8 bases map to TRBD1. After removal of 1 base from V and 6 bases from J, the junction contained 8 bases not matched to a gene. Germline V gene lookup returns CDR1 LGHDT and CDR2 YNNKEL (reference sequence). The CDR3 is 15 residues long. The CDR3 DNA sequence: TGTGCCAGCAGCCAAGGTGTGACAGGGGCTGGCGAGCAGTACTTC. As protein: CASSQGVTGAGEQYF.

The chain employs TRBV20-1 and TRBJ2-1, with D possibly TRBD2 on 6 matching bases. Trimming took 7 bases from V and 8 from J, leaving 12 bases between them. Germline V gives CDR1 DFQATT, CDR2 SNEGSKA (reference sequence). The length of the CDR3 is 11 residues. Written as DNA, the CDR3 is TGCAGTGAGGGGAGGATCGATGAGCAGTTCTTC. It encodes CSEGRIDEQFF.

The rearrangement links TRBV15 to TRBJ1-2; 11 bases line up with TRBD1. The CDR3 totals 13 residues. J gave up 8 bases and V 3 bases, and 2 bases lay outside the gene matches. Germline V gene data show CDR1 as LNHNV and CDR2 as YYDKDF (reference sequence). The CDR3: CATSRDRGRGYTF. The CDR3 bases are TGTGCCACCAGCAGGGACAGGGGGCGCGGCTACACCTTC.

This clonotype came up many times. The chain links TRBV5-1 to TRBJ2-6; 7 bases match TRBD1. Germline CDR1 reads SGHRS; CDR2 reads YFSETQ. Trimming removed 4 bases from V and 3 bases from J; junction bases left unmatched: 10. The length of the CDR3 is 17 residues. CDR3 amino acids: CASSPGTDYYGANVLTF. Written as DNA, the CDR3 is TGCGCCAGCAGCCCCGGGACAGACTACTATGGGGCCAACGTCCTGACTTTC. Variable domain in full (rest from reference TRBV5-1 and TRBJ2-6): KAGVTQTPRYLIKTRGQQVTLSCSPISGHRSVSWYQQTPGQGLQFLFEYFSETQRNKGNFPGRFSGRQFSNSRSEMNVSTLELGDSALYLCASSPGTDYYGANVLTFGAGSRLTVL.

In this sample, this clonotype turned up many times. This chain connects TRBV3-1 to TRBJ1-2; tentative D call: TRBD1 (5 bases). CDR1 is LGHDT, CDR2 YNNKEL, per germline (reference sequence). V gave up 0 bases and J gave up 7 bases, with 18 bases separating them. There are 16 residues in the CDR3. This CDR3 is CASSQEISRVRGGYTF. In DNA form, the CDR3 reads TGTGCCAGCAGCCAAGAAATTAGCAGGGTACGAGGTGGCTACACCTTC. The whole variable domain, filled in from reference TRBV3-1 and TRBJ1-2, reads DTAVSQTPKYLVTQMGNDKSIKCEQNLGHDTMYWYKQDSKKFLKIMFSYNNKELIINETVPNRFSPKSPDKAHLNLHINSLELGDSAVYFCASSQEISRVRGGYTFGSGTRLTVV.

V and J are TRBV2 and TRBJ2-7; TRBD1 is a possible D gene (6 bases). This CDR3 region has 12 residues. V was pared by 7 bases and J by 3 bases, with 10 bases between. In germline, CDR1 is SNHLY, CDR2 FYNNEI. Here the CDR3 DNA reads TGTGCCAGCACCCAAGGGGGCTACGAGCAGTACTTC. Translated, it gives CASTQGGYEQYF.

The J gene is TRBJ2-1, the V gene TRBV7-3; TRBD2 matches at 12 bases. Looked up from germline, CDR1 is SGHTA and CDR2 is FQGTGA. J gave up 7 bases and V 5 bases, and 6 bases lay outside the gene matches. The CDR3 totals 15 residues. CDR3 sequence reads: CASSMTSGSWNEQFF. The DNA for the CDR3 is TGTGCCAGCAGCATGACTAGCGGGAGTTGGAATGAGCAGTTCTTC. Based on the CDR3 plus reference TRBV7-3 and TRBJ2-1, the full variable domain is GAGVSQTPSNKVTEKGKYVELRCDPISGHTALYWYRQSLGQGPEFLIYFQGTGAADDSGLPNDRFFAVRPEGSVSTLKIQRTERGDSAVYLCASSMTSGSWNEQFFGPGTRLTVL.

In this sample, this clonotype turned up many times. The V gene is TRBV5-1, the J gene TRBJ2-3, with 7 nucleotides matching TRBD2. The CDR3 runs to 16 residues. Trimming took 0 bases from V and 2 from J; bases not matched to a gene: 6. Germline V CDR1 and CDR2: SGHRS, YFSETQ. DNA of the CDR3: TGCGCCAGCAGCTTGGAAGCGGGGAGAGACACAGATACGCAGTATTTT. Translation gives CASSLEAGRDTDTQYF.

This clonotype was counted at least ten times. The chain employs TRBV12-3 or TRBV12-4 and TRBJ1-5; D is perhaps TRBD1 (5 bases). This CDR3 spans 13 amino acids. V dropped 3 bases and J dropped 4 bases, with 7 bases sitting between them. The CDR3 DNA is TGTGCCAGCAGTTTGACAGAAAATCAGCCCCAGCATTTT. Translating gives CASSLTENQPQHF.

There are many counts of this clonotype. This chain connects TRBV12-3 or TRBV12-4 to TRBJ2-1; D perhaps matches TRBD1 (7 bases). The CDR3 is 13 residues long. Trimming cost V 3 bases and J 7 bases, with 10 bases left between them. The CDR3 nucleotides read TGTGCCAGCAGTTTCAGGGGGGTAAATGAGCAGTTCTTC. Translation gives CASSFRGVNEQFF.

This clonotype was seen at least ten times. V is TRBV28 and J is TRBJ2-7; 9 bases agree with TRBD2. The CDR3 consists of 16 residues. From germline, CDR1 is MDHEN and CDR2 SYDVKM. Losses at the gene ends were 4 bases for V and 3 bases for J; bases not matched to a gene: 10. CDR3 DNA sequence: TGTGCCAGCAGTTCCCCCGGGACTAGCTCCCGCTACGAGCAGTACTTC. This sequence encodes CASSSPGTSSRYEQYF. Complete variable domain (other parts from reference TRBV28 and TRBJ2-7): DVKVTQSSRYLVKRTGEKVFLECVQDMDHENMFWYRQDPGLGLRLIYFSYDVKMKEKGDIPEGYSVSREKKERFSLILESASTNQTSMYLCASSSPGTSSRYEQYFGPGTRLTVT.

In its sample, this clonotype was seen a few times. This chain uses TRBV6-5 with TRBJ2-5; no clear D. The V gene's germline CDR1 is MNHEY and CDR2 SVGAGI. The CDR3 totals 11 residues. Between the trimmed V and J ends, which lost 6 bases and 5 bases, there was a span of 7 bases. CDR3 in amino acids: CASSRAETQYF. In nucleotides, the CDR3 is TGTGCCAGCAGCCGTGCGGAGACCCAGTACTTC.

The chain couples TRBV12-3 or TRBV12-4 to TRBJ1-6; D perhaps matches TRBD1 (5 bases). This CDR3 comprises 16 residues. With 2 bases removed from V and 7 bases from J, the gap between germline ends came to 15 bases. CDR3 protein: CASSLQGGTGNSPLHF. CDR3 sequence (DNA): TGTGCCAGCAGTTTACAGGGAGGTACGGGCAATTCACCCCTCCACTTT.